This TCR beta chain was obtained from a study of OX40 agonist ivuxolimab in advanced cancers. Turning to the overall study: Ivuxolimab, which targeted the costimulatory receptor OX40 (CD134), was an agonistic, fully human IgG2 monoclonal antibody. A male proportion of 70% to 90% and a mean age of 60 years, ranging from 23 to 79, were recorded for the dose-escalation cohort. Partial responses occurred in three dose-escalation patients, of whom one had hepatocellular carcinoma and two had cutaneous melanoma. Of the roughly 50 dose-escalation patients, hepatocellular carcinoma was present in roughly 19, melanoma in roughly 15, renal cell carcinoma in 9 and head and neck cancer in 9. The paper describes the monotherapy dose-escalation part (N of about 57 patients) of the phase I trial of ivuxolimab. Intravenous ivuxolimab was administered to patients every 2 weeks at six dose levels: 0.01, 0.1, 0.3, 1.5, 3 and 10 mg/kg. Peripheral TCRbeta sequencing was intended to test whether TCR sequence diversity was altered and clonal T-cell expansion was caused by ivuxolimab. Prior anti-PD-1, anti-PD-L1 or anti-CTLA-4 therapy was permitted, and 30% to 50% of dose-escalation patients had received checkpoint inhibitors.

To sequence the TCRbeta CDR3 region, genomic DNA was isolated from the sorted cells. The immunoSEQ Assay was used to sequence the TCRbeta CDR3 regions. Not all clones reach the TCRdb copy of this immuneACCESS table, which keeps in-frame sequences only. Checked studies attribute under half of the gap to unresolved V genes and leave the rest unexplained. The sample yields about 80,000 clones; around 92% were counted once. The biggest ten clones account for approximately 8% of the sample. As to this clone: The specificity of this receptor is unknown. Base qualities are not provided; no much larger clone lies one nucleotide away.

The trial excluded patients who had a history of autoimmune disease or were on systemic immunosuppression. Peripheral blood for TCR sequencing was collected from all dose cohorts at baseline, on cycle 4 day 1, and on cycle 7 day 1. Samples came from an open-label, multicenter, first-in-human phase I dose-escalation trial of ivuxolimab. Adults with locally advanced or metastatic head and neck squamous cell, hepatocellular, melanoma or renal cell carcinoma were enrolled in the trial. Before TCR sequencing, CD4+ T cells and CD8+ T cells were sorted from peripheral blood as separate populations. Germline trimming amounts to 4 bases on V and 4 bases on J, with 5 as the count of junction bases outside the gene matches. Via the germline V gene, CDR1 is MGHRA and CDR2 YSYEKL. The CDR3 numbers 17 residues from cysteine through phenylalanine. Only the CDR3 part of the read is kept: 51 bases, read in frame from the first base.

The full study reports these points: At doses from 0.1 to 3.0 mg/kg, clonal expansion was seen in both CD4+ and CD8+ blood T cells between baseline and week 6. Antigen specificity was not determined for the clonally expanded peripheral T cells. Partial responders in the 0.1-3.0 mg/kg groups had among the lowest normalized peripheral clonal expansion, especially among CD8+ T cells. Low levels of normalized T-cell clonal expansion were also seen in some nonresponding patients. On average, CD8+ T cells showed more expanded clones than CD4+ T cells after ivuxolimab.

This sample comprised CD4+ or CD8+ T cells sorted from blood, obtained in a trial of the OX40 agonist ivuxolimab. This sequence uses TRBV4-1 and TRBJ2-1; the central 15 bases match TRBD2. This TCR came from an adult with an advanced solid tumor such as melanoma, head and neck, liver or kidney cancer. This receptor has the CDR3 CASSPGLAGGIYNEQFF. The DNA sequence reads TGCGCCAGCAGCCCCGGACTAGCGGGGGGGATTTACAATGAGCAGTTCTTC.